The rows below give T cell receptor beta chains drawn from one sample of a study of blood T cell repertoires in COVID-19. Here immunoSEQ multiplex PCR was the method, and the copy in TCRdb shows in-frame clones only, minus some. Seen here are approximately 150,000 clones, roughly nine tenths observed once, and the top ten hold around 1.3%. The sample comprised PBMCs or T cells enriched from blood (not recorded which). These receptors all come from a human donor with acute COVID-19. The donor label of this sample is uncertain. CDR3s include the opening cysteine and the closing phenylalanine or tryptophan. Fields, in order: clone size, J gene, V gene, D gene, CDR3 DNA, CDR3 protein. A D gene is named only where the DNA matches it firmly. Rows give clone size only sometimes, using once, few, many, or a class for an expanded clone.

once	TRBJ2-7	TRBV2	TRBD1	TGTGCCAGCAGTGAAGACAGGGGTCCCTCCTACGAGCAGTACTTC	CASSEDRGPSYEQYF
.	TRBJ2-7	TRBV5-6	.	TGTGCCAGCAGCTTCAGTCCTCTTCCCTACGAGCAGTACTTC	CASSFSPLPYEQYF
.	TRBJ2-7	TRBV19	TRBD1	TGTGCCAGTAGTATCGGACAGGGGCTTCTCTACGAGCAGTACTTC	CASSIGQGLLYEQYF
.	TRBJ2-7	TRBV2	.	TGTGCCAGCAGCCAAGGCGGGGCGGGTTCGGTATTC	CASSQGGAGSVF
.	TRBJ1-1	TRBV19	.	TGTGCCAGTAGTATTCGGAGGGACACTGAAGCTTTCTTT	CASSIRRDTEAFF
.	TRBJ2-1	TRBV9	TRBD1	TGTGCCAGCAGCGTAGGGACCGGGACAGGGTACAATGAGCAGTTCTTC	CASSVGTGTGYNEQFF
few	TRBJ2-1	TRBV19	TRBD1	TGTGCCGTACAACCGGGACAGGGGAACACGGGGCAGTTCTTC	CAVQPGQGNTGQFF
.	TRBJ2-5	TRBV28	.	TGTGCCAGCAGTATGAGAAGATTCGGGTTACGGGAGACCCAGTACTTC	CASSMRRFGLRETQYF
.	TRBJ1-3	TRBV29-1	.	TGCAGCGTTGAGCAGACACTCGGAAACACCATATATTTT	CSVEQTLGNTIYF
.	TRBJ1-6	TRBV20-1	.	TGCAGTGCTAGTCCGACAGTGAATAATTCACCCCTCCACTTT	CSASPTVNNSPLHF
few	TRBJ2-5	TRBV5-1	TRBD1	TGCGCCAGCAGCCCCCGGGACAGTGGAGAGACCCAGTACTTC	CASSPRDSGETQYF
.	TRBJ1-1	TRBV30	TRBD1	TGTGCCTGGACAGGGGGTAGAAACACTGAAGCTTTCTTT	CAWTGGRNTEAFF
.	TRBJ1-1	TRBV7-2	.	TGTGCCAGCAGTTTCCCCTACACTGAAGCTTTCTTT	CASSFPYTEAFF
.	TRBJ1-2	TRBV5-1	TRBD1	TGCGCCAGCAGCACGGGACAGGGGATTGGTGGCTACACCTTC	CASSTGQGIGGYTF
many	TRBJ2-7	TRBV5-4	.	TGTGCCAGCAGCATTAAGGACAAGAGCTCCTACGAGCAGTACTTC	CASSIKDKSSYEQYF
.	TRBJ2-6	TRBV7-9	.	TGTGCCAGCAGCGTAGACGGCTCTGGGGCCAACGTCCTGACTTTC	CASSVDGSGANVLTF
.	TRBJ2-7	TRBV7-9	TRBD2	TGTGCCAGCAGCTTAGACGGACTAGAATCCTACGAGCAGTACTTC	CASSLDGLESYEQYF
.	TRBJ2-3	TRBV5-1	TRBD2	TGCGCCAGCAGCTTAACGTGGGGACTAGACACAGATACGCAGTATTTT	CASSLTWGLDTDTQYF
.	TRBJ1-6	TRBV3-1/TRBV3-2	.	TGTGCCAGCAGCCAAGGGGGGGGCTCCTATAATTCACCCCTCCACTTT	CASSQGGGSYNSPLHF
.	TRBJ2-3	TRBV3-1/TRBV3-2	.	TGTGCCAGCAGCCAAGTATCGGGGGGCGCAGATACGCAGTATTTT	CASSQVSGGADTQYF
few	TRBJ2-3	TRBV10-2	.	TGCGCCAGCAGTGATGATCTAGCGATAATGTCAGATACGCAGTATTTT	CASSDDLAIMSDTQYF
few	TRBJ1-2	TRBV19	.	TGTGCCAGTAGGAAAGGGGGTCCAGGGCTCTATGGCTACACCTTC	CASRKGGPGLYGYTF
.	TRBJ1-2	TRBV5-4	TRBD1	TGTGCCAGCAGCTTGGGACAGGGTCCTAACTATGGCTACACCTTC	CASSLGQGPNYGYTF
.	TRBJ1-2	TRBV4-1	.	TGCGCCAGCAGCCAAGAGAGAAGGGGCCCCAACTATGGCTACACCTTC	CASSQERRGPNYGYTF
.	TRBJ1-5	TRBV7-9	TRBD1	TGTGCCAGCAGCCCGGACAGGGAATACGTTAGCAATCAGCCCCAGCATTTT	CASSPDREYVSNQPQHF
.	TRBJ1-6	TRBV4-3	.	TGCGCCAGCAGCCAAGGGACAAGGTCACCCCTCCACTTT	CASSQGTRSPLHF
once	TRBJ1-4	TRBV2	.	TGTGCCAGCAGTGCTAGTCTTTCTAATGAAAAACTGTTTTTT	CASSASLSNEKLFF
.	TRBJ1-1	TRBV30	TRBD1	TGTGCCTGGAACCTACAGGGGGGGACGAGGGATGAAGCTTTCTTT	CAWNLQGGTRDEAFF
.	TRBJ1-1	TRBV5-6	.	TGTGCCAGCAGCTTACCAGGCCGAGACCGCACTGAAGCTTTCTTT	CASSLPGRDRTEAFF
.	TRBJ1-6	TRBV7-9	TRBD1	TGTGCCAGCAGCTTAATGCCGACAGGGGTTAATTCACCCCTCCACTTT	CASSLMPTGVNSPLHF
.	TRBJ2-7	TRBV6-1	TRBD1	TGTGCCAGCAGTGAGACACAGGGGAAGCAGTACTTC	CASSETQGKQYF
.	TRBJ1-1	TRBV7-9	.	TGTGCCAGCAGCTTATCCCGGGACTCGACCATGAACACTGAAGCTTTCTTT	CASSLSRDSTMNTEAFF
.	TRBJ2-6	TRBV6-5	.	TGTGCCAGCCACTCTGGGGCCAACGTCCTGACTTTC	CASHSGANVLTF
.	TRBJ2-1	TRBV9	TRBD2	TGTGCCAGCAGCCTGGTAGCGGGCTCCTACAATGAGCAGTTCTTC	CASSLVAGSYNEQFF
.	TRBJ2-3	TRBV5-1	TRBD1	TGCGCCAGCAGCCAGGGACAGGGGACAGATACGCAGTATTTT	CASSQGQGTDTQYF
.	TRBJ2-2	TRBV7-2	.	TGTGCCAGCAGCTTGGCAGTAAACACCGGGGAGCTGTTTTTT	CASSLAVNTGELFF
.	TRBJ1-2	TRBV19	TRBD1	TGTGCCAGTAGTCACGGACAGGGCCTGGATGGCTACACCTTC	CASSHGQGLDGYTF
.	TRBJ1-1	TRBV6-5	.	TGTGCCAGCAGTTACTCGACCATGCCGGGGGGCACTGAAGCTTTCTTT	CASSYSTMPGGTEAFF
.	TRBJ2-3	TRBV5-1	.	TGCGCCAGCAGCTTGGAGGGGTTCACAGATACGCAGTATTTT	CASSLEGFTDTQYF
few	TRBJ1-2	TRBV19	.	TGTGCCAGTAGGCCAACCGAGGGTACCTATGGCTACACCTTC	CASRPTEGTYGYTF
.	TRBJ1-1	TRBV2	.	TGTGCCAGCAGTCCCGGATGGGGGGACACTGAAGCTTTCTTT	CASSPGWGDTEAFF
.	TRBJ2-3	TRBV19	TRBD2	TGTGCCAGTAGTATTGTTGCCGCGGGACTAGCGGGGGCGACAGATACGCAGTATTTT	CASSIVAAGLAGATDTQYF
.	TRBJ2-7	TRBV7-9	.	TGTGCCAGCAGCCTCGGTCCGCTCTACGAGCAGTACTTC	CASSLGPLYEQYF
.	TRBJ2-3	TRBV20-1	TRBD2	TGCAGTGCTAGTGAGCGGGGTACATCTAGCACAGATACGCAGTATTTT	CSASERGTSSTDTQYF
.	TRBJ1-3	TRBV9	TRBD1	TGTGCCAGCAGCGCCCTACGAGGGACAGCTGGAAACACCATATATTTT	CASSALRGTAGNTIYF
.	TRBJ1-1	TRBV2	.	TGTGCCAGCAGTGAACAGGGTGCTGGCATGAACACTGAAGCTTTCTTT	CASSEQGAGMNTEAFF
.	TRBJ1-5	TRBV3-1/TRBV3-2	.	TGTGCCAGCAGCCGACAAGGGGATCAGCCCCAGCATTTT	CASSRQGDQPQHF
once	TRBJ2-3	TRBV29-1	TRBD2	TGCAGCGTGACCAGGACTAGCTCAAGCACAGATACGCAGTATTTT	CSVTRTSSSTDTQYF
.	TRBJ1-1	TRBV28	.	TGTGCCAGCAGTCCCTACAGGTCGAACACTGAAGCTTTCTTT	CASSPYRSNTEAFF
.	TRBJ2-1	TRBV9	.	TGTGCCAGCAGCTCCGTCGGCGAGCGGGTGGTCGGTGAGCAGTTCTTC	CASSSVGERVVGEQFF
.	TRBJ1-3	TRBV2	.	TGTGCCAGCAGTCCAACCTCCCACGGGGGAAACACCATATATTTT	CASSPTSHGGNTIYF
.	TRBJ2-7	TRBV6-2/TRBV6-3	TRBD2	TGTGCCAGCAGTTACTCGAGTAGCGGGGGCGACGAGCAGTACTTC	CASSYSSSGGDEQYF
.	TRBJ2-5	TRBV30	TRBD1	TGTGCCTGGAGTGTACACAGGGGGGCTCTAGAGACCCAGTACTTC	CAWSVHRGALETQYF
.	TRBJ2-1	TRBV4-2	TRBD2	TGTGCCAGCAGTCCGGGACTAGCGGGGGGGAGTGAGCAGTTCTTC	CASSPGLAGGSEQFF